The clone carrying this T cell receptor beta chain has more than one count but fewer than ten. Antigen: not known. This sample was taken from a study of T cell repertoires in cytomegalovirus infection. Study-wide context: Shared public TCR beta signatures pointed to both CMV infection and a matching HLA type. Study-level findings and limits: The cumulative frequency of public TCR beta families identified carriers of CMV plus the relevant HLA. Clonotype analysis showed dominance of the ex vivo response by HLA-C-restricted CMV-specific TCR beta clonotypes.

TCRdb reprocessed the reads via MiXCR and lists one record per CDR3 protein. The sample shows roughly 310,000 distinct CDR3 sequences, 15% to 20% of them seen only once. From germline, CDR1 is SGHAT and CDR2 FQNNGV. This CDR3 region has 18 residues. V gave up 1 base and J gave up 1 base, with 20 bases separating them. The chain carries TRBV11-2 and TRBJ2-7; D perhaps matches TRBD1 (6 bases). This TCR was recovered from a human donor in good health (CMV status not recorded). Some clones in this sample may be carry-over from other donors' samples. Sequences were obtained from PBMCs. CDR3: CASSLGGFGQGRSYEQYF. The CDR3 nucleotides are TGTGCCAGCAGCTTAGGTGGATTTGGGCAGGGGAGATCCTACGAGCAGTACTTC.